These T cell receptor beta chains were read from a single sample in a study of CD8 T cells in ankylosing spondylitis. Each CDR3 protein is one row after TCRdb ran MiXCR on the 5' RACE reads. Of fewer than 130,000 distinct CDR3 sequences listed, approximately 25% are singletons. Sequencing used synovial fluid, either unsorted or a sorted T cell fraction (not recorded which). Every receptor here comes from a male donor with ankylosing spondylitis. CDR3s include the opening cysteine and the closing phenylalanine or tryptophan. A D gene is named only where the DNA matches it firmly. Rows give clone size only sometimes, using once, few, many, or a class for an expanded clone.

J: TRBJ2-5
V: TRBV27
size: few
D: TRBD2
DNA: TGTGCCAGCAGCCCCCTTCTAGCGGGACCCCAAGAGACCCAGTACTTC
CDR3: CASSPLLAGPQETQYF

J: TRBJ2-2
V: TRBV5-1
size: .
D: TRBD2
DNA: TGCGCCAGCAGCCTTATTAGCGGGCCGAACACCGGGGAGCTGTTTTTT
CDR3: CASSLISGPNTGELFF

J: TRBJ2-3
V: TRBV7-2
size: few
D: TRBD2
DNA: TGTGCCAGCAAGCGGGGCGGGAGGGAGAGAGATACGCAGTATTTT
CDR3: CASKRGGRERDTQYF

J: TRBJ2-1
V: TRBV10-3
size: few
D: .
DNA: TGTGCCATCAGTGATCTCCCGTTAGGGTTGTTCGGTGAGCAGTTCTTC
CDR3: CAISDLPLGLFGEQFF

J: TRBJ1-1
V: TRBV18
size: .
D: .
DNA: TGTGCCAGCTCGTTGGCCGGGACTCTGGGGACTGAAGCTTTCTTT
CDR3: CASSLAGTLGTEAFF

J: TRBJ2-3
V: TRBV4-2
size: few
D: TRBD2
DNA: TGTGCCAGCAGCCACGGGACTATTAGCACAGATACGCAGTATTTT
CDR3: CASSHGTISTDTQYF

J: TRBJ1-5
V: TRBV6-1
size: .
D: TRBD1
DNA: TGTGCCAGCAGTCAAGGGGCCAGAACCGGGACAGGGGGGTATAGCAATCAGCCCCAGCATTTT
CDR3: CASSQGARTGTGGYSNQPQHF

J: TRBJ1-4
V: TRBV5-5
size: .
D: .
DNA: TGTGCCAGCAGCGTCTCTACAGGGTTTTTGGGGGAACTGTTTTTT
CDR3: CASSVSTGFLGELFF

J: TRBJ1-2
V: TRBV18
size: once
D: TRBD1
DNA: TGTGCCAGCTCACCCGCCGGCGGACAGGGTAGCTATGGCTACACCTTC
CDR3: CASSPAGGQGSYGYTF

J: TRBJ2-2
V: TRBV7-2
size: .
D: TRBD2
DNA: TGTGCCAGCAGACTAGCGGGAGGGACCGGGGAGCTGTTTTTT
CDR3: CASRLAGGTGELFF

J: TRBJ2-3
V: TRBV20-1
size: .
D: .
DNA: TGCAGTGCTAGAGGGGGTGAGCGCTACACATGGGATACGCAGTATTTT
CDR3: CSARGGERYTWDTQYF

J: TRBJ2-1
V: TRBV2
size: .
D: .
DNA: TGTGCCAGCACTCCCGTGACAGACTACAATGAGCAGTTCTTC
CDR3: CASTPVTDYNEQFF

J: TRBJ1-4
V: TRBV6-6
size: .
D: TRBD1
DNA: TGTGCCAGCAGTTGGACAGGGCAAGAAAAACTGTTTTTT
CDR3: CASSWTGQEKLFF

J: TRBJ2-2
V: TRBV15
size: .
D: TRBD2
DNA: TGTGCCACCAGCAGAGATAGCGGGCTGAACACCGGGGAGCTGTTTTTT
CDR3: CATSRDSGLNTGELFF

J: TRBJ2-1
V: TRBV12-3/TRBV12-4
size: .
D: TRBD2
DNA: TGTGCCAGCAGTCAATCCGGGACTAGCGGTGGGGAGCAGTTCTTC
CDR3: CASSQSGTSGGEQFF

J: TRBJ2-2
V: TRBV2
size: many
D: TRBD1
DNA: TGTGCCAGCAGTTGGTTACAGGGGGGAACCGGGGAGCTGTTTTTT
CDR3: CASSWLQGGTGELFF

J: TRBJ2-7
V: TRBV6-1
size: .
D: TRBD1
DNA: TGTGCCAGCAGGGGGACAGGGAGTTACGAGCAGTACTTC
CDR3: CASRGTGSYEQYF

J: TRBJ2-1
V: TRBV3-1
size: .
D: .
DNA: TGTGCCAGCAGCCAGGCCCAAACTAAGCAGTTCTTC
CDR3: CASSQAQTKQFF